The 30 T cell receptor beta chains below come from one sample, sequenced in a study of OX40 agonist ivuxolimab in advanced cancers. The repertoire was sequenced with immunoSEQ multiplex PCR; TCRdb's copy has only in-frame clones and lacks some. Of some 140,000 clones listed, 90% are singletons. The sequenced sample was CD4+ or CD8+ T cells sorted from blood, obtained in a trial of the OX40 agonist ivuxolimab. The receptors originated from an adult with an advanced solid tumor such as melanoma, head and neck, liver or kidney cancer.

This sequence joins TRBV5-1 and TRBJ2-5; D not certain. The end of the DNA fits TRBJ2-7 better, so the J call may be wrong. This CDR3 is 13 amino acids long. Germline V gives CDR1 SGHRS, CDR2 YFSETQ. DNA for the CDR3: TGCGCCAGCAGCGAAGCATCCGCCGGCGAGCAGTACTTC. Translated, it gives CASSEASAGEQYF.

The V and J genes are TRBV7-3 and TRBJ1-1; no definite D call. This CDR3 comprises 13 residues. Trimming shortened V by 5 bases and J by 2 bases, and 9 bases separated the two germline ends. The germline V gene has CDR1 SGHTA and CDR2 FQGTGA. CDR3 sequence: CASSPPPNTEAFF. DNA for the CDR3: TGTGCCAGCAGCCCTCCACCCAACACTGAAGCTTTCTTT.

The V gene is TRBV2, the J gene TRBJ1-4, with D uncertain. V was cut by 6 bases and J by 6 bases, with 8 bases left in between. The CDR3 consists of 12 residues. Germline loops: CDR1 SNHLY, CDR2 FYNNEI. The CDR3 DNA reads TGTGCCAGCAGCGAGACCGATGAAAAACTGTTTTTT. Protein: CASSETDEKLFF.

The rearrangement uses TRBV5-4 and TRBJ2-5, with 7 bases matching TRBD2. The V segment lost 9 bases and the J segment 0 bases; nucleotides outside the gene matches: 8. This CDR3 is 14 amino acids long. Germline assignment: CDR1 SGHNT and CDR2 YYREEE (reference sequence). DNA for the CDR3: TGTGCCACGAAAGGAGCGGGGAACCAAGAGACCCAGTACTTC. Translation: CATKGAGNQETQYF.

The V gene is TRBV20-1, the J gene TRBJ2-1, with D uncertain. The CDR3 is 10 amino acids. V was shortened by 4 bases and J by 5 bases, with 3 bases between the two germline ends. Germline values: CDR1 DFQATT, CDR2 SNEGSKA (reference sequence). DNA for the CDR3: TGCAGTGCTACAGACAATGAGCAGTTCTTC. It translates to CSATDNEQFF.

V is TRBV10-1 and J is TRBJ2-1; 10 bases fit TRBD2. V was clipped by 5 bases and J by 8 bases; unmatched bases: 9. Germline CDR1 reads WNHNN; CDR2 reads SYGVQD (reference sequence). This CDR3 contains 15 residues. As DNA, the CDR3 is TGCGCCAGCAGTCATTCTAGCGGGAGCTTAGATGAGCAGTTCTTC. Translation gives CASSHSSGSLDEQFF.

The V call is TRBV7-9, the J call TRBJ2-2, with 7 bases fitting TRBD1. Germline assignment: CDR1 SEHNR and CDR2 FQNEAQ (reference sequence). The CDR3 contains 13 residues. V trimming: 5 bases; J trimming: 5 bases; junction bases outside the gene matches: 2. The CDR3 nucleotides read TGTGCCAGCAGCCTACAGGGGACCGGGGAGCTGTTTTTT. Translated: CASSLQGTGELFF.

CDR3 nucleotides: TGTGCCAGCTCAACAGGGGGGGGCGAGACCCAGTACTTC. As protein: CASSTGGGETQYF. The chain employs TRBV18 and TRBJ2-5, with a weak D call TRBD1 (8 bases). The germline V gene has CDR1 KGHSH and CDR2 LQKENI. The ends were cut back, 5 bases at V and 5 bases at J, with 12 bases in the middle. The CDR3 has 13 amino acids.

The chain couples TRBV5-1 to TRBJ2-5; D may correspond to TRBD1 or TRBD2 (5 bases each). CDR3 length: 16 amino acids. Per germline, CDR1 SGHRS and CDR2 YFSETQ. V lost 0 bases, J lost 9 bases, and 21 bases lay in between. The CDR3, as DNA: TGCGCCAGCAGCTTGGAGGGCCTAGCTTCCCCGGGGCCCCAGTACTTC. Protein product: CASSLEGLASPGPQYF.

The chain employs TRBV5-6 and TRBJ2-7, with a possible D match to TRBD2 (5 bases). Germline CDR1 SGHDT, CDR2 YYEEEE. V shed 4 bases and J shed 5 bases, with 10 bases lying between them. The CDR3 contains 12 residues. The CDR3 DNA sequence: TGTGCCAGCAGCCTCGGGGTCAACGAGCAGTACTTC. Translated: CASSLGVNEQYF.

This clone came up once. The rearrangement joins TRBV5-1 to TRBJ2-5, with TRBD1 matching 10 bases. The CDR3 spans 14 residues. The junction had 5 bases not matched to a gene; V was cut back by 2 bases and J by 7 bases. Germline V gene data show CDR1 as SGHRS and CDR2 as YFSETQ. CDR3 coding DNA: TGCGCCAGCAGCTTCGGGACAGGGGAGGTGACCCAGTACTTC. Its protein is CASSFGTGEVTQYF.

This chain connects TRBV14 to TRBJ2-6, with D possibly TRBD2 on 5 matching bases. This CDR3 is built from 15 residues. V lost 5 bases, J lost 0 bases, and 8 bases lay in between. CDR1 is SGHDN and CDR2 is FVKESK in the germline V gene. The DNA of the CDR3 is TGTGCCAGCAGCACTAGACTCTCTGGGGCCAACGTCCTGACTTTC. It specifies CASSTRLSGANVLTF.

The chain has TRBV5-4 and TRBJ2-7; D is unresolved. The CDR3 length is 16 residues. The V gene's germline CDR1 is SGHNT and CDR2 YYREEE (reference sequence). V shed 6 bases and J shed 5 bases, with 24 bases lying between them. CDR3 protein: CASKASGGPTPHEQYF. The DNA of the CDR3 is TGTGCCAGCAAAGCTTCCGGCGGTCCTACCCCCCACGAGCAGTACTTC.

J is TRBJ2-6 and V is TRBV2; D uncertain. This CDR3 comprises 14 residues. Germline CDR1 is SNHLY and CDR2 is FYNNEI. V shed 7 bases and J shed 0 bases, with 7 bases lying between them. CDR3 region: CASNMNSGANVLTF. In DNA, the CDR3 is TGTGCCAGCAATATGAACTCTGGGGCCAACGTCCTGACTTTC.

The table lists this clone with a count of one. This chain joins TRBV30 and TRBJ1-1, with unresolved D. This CDR3 contains 12 residues. Germline V gene sequence: CDR1 GTSNPN, CDR2 SVGIG (reference sequence). Trimming shortened V by 4 bases and J by 4 bases, and 10 bases separated the two germline ends. The CDR3, as DNA: TGTGCCTGGACAGCCTGGGGCACTGAAGCTTTCTTT. This encodes CAWTAWGTEAFF.

The chain is built from TRBV18 and TRBJ1-1; 7 nucleotides align to TRBD1. Trimming took 5 bases from V and 6 from J; bases not matched to a gene: 3. The CDR3 spans 12 residues. Germline V gene sequence: CDR1 KGHSH, CDR2 LQKENI. CDR3 DNA sequence: TGTGCCAGCTCATACGACAGGGCTGAAGCTTTCTTT. Its translation: CASSYDRAEAFF.

This sequence joins TRBV11-1 and TRBJ2-7; 14 bases are a match to TRBD2. With 5 bases clipped from V and 4 bases from J, the junction kept 4 bases outside the gene matches. CDR1 SGHAT and CDR2 FQDESV come from the germline V gene (reference sequence). There are 15 residues in the CDR3. The CDR3 spells CASSRGTSGSYEQYF. As DNA, the CDR3 is TGTGCCAGCAGCCGGGGGACTAGCGGGAGTTACGAGCAGTACTTC.

This clone has only one observation. This chain uses TRBV5-1 with TRBJ1-2; 7 nucleotides align to TRBD1. V shed 4 bases, J shed 0 bases, and the junction held 15 bases outside the gene matches. The CDR3 has 18 residues. Germline V gene lookup returns CDR1 SGHRS and CDR2 YFSETQ. DNA for the CDR3: TGCGCCAGCAGCCCGGACAGGACGAAAGCTTTAGCTAACTATGGCTACACCTTC. Its protein product is CASSPDRTKALANYGYTF.

CDR3 nucleotide sequence: TGTGCCAGCAGCGTGGATCCCCAGTCGAGCAATGAGCAGTTCTTC. Translation: CASSVDPQSSNEQFF. V gene TRBV9 combines with J gene TRBJ2-1; D remains unclear. Germline CDR1 and CDR2: SGDLS and YYNGEE. Trimming shortened V by 2 bases and J by 6 bases, and 15 bases separated the two germline ends. The CDR3 has 15 residues.

V and J are TRBV7-9 and TRBJ2-5, with 7 bases fitting TRBD2. CDR1 is SEHNR and CDR2 is FQNEAQ in the germline V gene (reference sequence). This CDR3 has 13 amino acids. Trimming at V came to 6 bases and at J to 4 bases, leaving 5 bases not matched to a gene. Written as DNA, the CDR3 is TGTGCCAGCAGTTACGCGGGAGTAGAGACCCAGTACTTC. As protein: CASSYAGVETQYF. Based on the CDR3 plus reference TRBV7-9 and TRBJ2-5, the full variable domain is DTGVSQNPRHKITKRGQNVTFRCDPISEHNRLYWYRQTLGQGPEFLTYFQNEAQLEKSRLLSDRFSAERPKGSFSTLEIQRTEQGDSAMYLCASSYAGVETQYFGPGTRLLVL.

The genes are TRBV5-1 and TRBJ1-2, with D possibly TRBD1 on 5 matching bases. Germline V gene lookup returns CDR1 SGHRS and CDR2 YFSETQ. Trimming removed 6 bases at V and 2 bases at J, with 11 bases between. The CDR3 consists of 13 residues. The CDR3 region has the DNA TGCGCCAGCACCTTCCAGGGAAACTATGGCTACACCTTC. Protein product: CASTFQGNYGYTF. Drawing the rest from reference TRBV5-1 and TRBJ1-2, the complete variable domain is KAGVTQTPRYLIKTRGQQVTLSCSPISGHRSVSWYQQTPGQGLQFLFEYFSETQRNKGNFPGRFSGRQFSNSRSEMNVSTLELGDSALYLCASTFQGNYGYTFGSGTRLTVV.

The chain is built from TRBV27 and TRBJ1-1; TRBD1 matches 10 bases. Germline CDR1 MNHEY, CDR2 SMNVEV (reference sequence). This CDR3 has 13 residues. Losses at the gene ends were 6 bases for V and 5 bases for J; bases not matched to a gene: 3. CDR3 residues: CASRRTGGTEAFF. CDR3 sequence (DNA): TGTGCCAGCAGGCGGACAGGGGGAACTGAAGCTTTCTTT.

The rearrangement links TRBV5-1 to TRBJ2-7; 11 positions match TRBD1. Per the germline V gene, CDR1 is SGHRS and CDR2 is YFSETQ. The CDR3 is 15 amino acids. The V segment lost 2 bases and the J segment 3 bases; nucleotides outside the gene matches: 4. CDR3: CASSLTGTGGYEQYF. The DNA of the CDR3 is TGCGCCAGCAGCTTAACCGGGACAGGGGGCTACGAGCAGTACTTC.

The chain combines TRBV5-4 with TRBJ2-3, with 9 bases aligning to TRBD2. CDR1 is SGHNT and CDR2 is YYREEE in the germline V gene (reference sequence). The CDR3 runs to 16 residues. Trimming at V came to 7 bases and at J to 3 bases, leaving 12 bases not matched to a gene. The CDR3 protein is CASEVGGRALTDTQYF. CDR3 bases: TGTGCCAGCGAAGTCGGCGGGAGGGCCCTTACAGATACGCAGTATTTT.

The CDR3 loop reads CASNRDGTSSRTEAFF. Here the CDR3 DNA reads TGTGCCAGTAATCGGGACGGAACCTCTAGTCGGACTGAAGCTTTCTTT. V gene TRBV19 combines with J gene TRBJ1-1; tentative D call: TRBD1 (5 bases). With 7 bases removed from V and 5 bases from J, the gap between germline ends came to 23 bases. Germline V lookup: CDR1 LNHDA, CDR2 SQIVND (reference sequence). CDR3 length equals 16 residues.

V is TRBV5-4 and J is TRBJ2-2; TRBD2 aligns across 10 bases. The germline V gene has CDR1 SGHNT and CDR2 YYREEE (reference sequence). The CDR3 is made up of 19 amino acids. The ends lost 1 base at V and 6 bases at J; junction bases unmatched: 15. The CDR3 spells CASSLNRLAGVSHPGELFF. CDR3 nucleotides: TGTGCCAGCAGCTTGAACAGGCTAGCGGGAGTTTCCCATCCCGGGGAGCTGTTTTTT.

This clone was counted only a few times. The chain recombines TRBV9 with TRBJ2-7; D is possibly TRBD1 (6 bases). The germline CDR1 and CDR2 sequences are SGDLS and YYNGEE. Trimming pared 4 bases from V and 7 bases from J, leaving 21 bases between. This CDR3 region has 15 residues. The CDR3 DNA follows: TGTGCCAGCAGCCCTTCGTTAGCGACCAGGGGTGAGCAGTACTTC. This translates into CASSPSLATRGEQYF.

The chain couples TRBV14 to TRBJ2-7; weak D call: TRBD1 (5 bases). The CDR3 contains 14 residues. The ends were cut back, 0 bases at V and 1 base at J, with 7 bases in the middle. In germline, CDR1 is SGHDN, CDR2 FVKESK. CDR3 sequence reads: CASSQDRQSYEQYF. CDR3 sequence (DNA): TGTGCCAGCAGCCAAGACCGACAGTCCTACGAGCAGTACTTC. The full variable domain, rest sourced from reference TRBV14 and TRBJ2-7, is EAGVTQFPSHSVIEKGQTVTLRCDPISGHDNLYWYRRVMGKEIKFLLHFVKESKQDESGMPNNRFLAERTGGTYSTLKVQPAELEDSGVYFCASSQDRQSYEQYFGPGTRLTVT.

The genes are TRBV18 and TRBJ1-2, with D hard to call. The ends were cut back, 2 bases at V and 8 bases at J, with 18 bases in the middle. CDR1 and CDR2 from the germline V gene are KGHSH and LQKENI. The CDR3 spans 15 residues. The chain's CDR3 is CASSPSGDPRVGYTF. The CDR3 nucleotides are TGTGCCAGCTCACCATCTGGAGACCCAAGGGTGGGCTACACCTTC.

The chain has TRBV28 and TRBJ1-1; D gene ambiguous. Trimming cost V 1 base and J 5 bases, with 8 bases left between them. Germline V gene sequence: CDR1 MDHEN, CDR2 SYDVKM. This CDR3 comprises 13 residues. CDR3 amino acids: CASSLFRLTEAFF. The CDR3 DNA sequence: TGTGCCAGCAGTTTATTTCGGTTGACTGAAGCTTTCTTT. The whole variable domain, filled in from reference TRBV28 and TRBJ1-1, reads DVKVTQSSRYLVKRTGEKVFLECVQDMDHENMFWYRQDPGLGLRLIYFSYDVKMKEKGDIPEGYSVSREKKERFSLILESASTNQTSMYLCASSLFRLTEAFFGQGTRLTVV.